Following are 26 T cell receptor beta chains from one sample sequenced in a study of blood T cell repertoires in COVID-19. Here immunoSEQ multiplex PCR was the method, and the copy in TCRdb shows in-frame clones only, minus some. The table includes a few hundred thousand clones, more than 75% detected once. Sequencing was done on a sample of peripheral blood. All receptors derive from a man aged 35-49 years with active or convalescent COVID-19.

V and J are TRBV10-1 and TRBJ2-5; 11 bases line up with TRBD1. Germline V CDR1 and CDR2: WNHNN, SYGVQD (reference sequence). The CDR3 consists of 15 residues. The V gene end was trimmed by 5 bases and the J gene end by 6 bases; junction bases not matched to a gene: 8. The CDR3 DNA reads TGCGCCAGCAGTAAGGGACAGGGGGGTCAAAAGACCCAGTACTTC. It translates to CASSKGQGGQKTQYF.

This chain connects TRBV7-3 to TRBJ2-7, with 10 bases aligning to TRBD2. CDR1 is SGHTA and CDR2 is FQGTGA in the germline V gene. The J segment lost 4 bases and the V segment lost 3 bases, leaving 3 bases of the junction unmatched. CDR3 length equals 14 residues. CDR3 sequence (DNA): TGTGCCAGCAGCTTTCAGCGGGAGGGGTACGAGCAGTACTTC. It is translated as CASSFQREGYEQYF.

This clone was seen a single time. Germline is not matched at one junction end, which may reflect a read error. This rearrangement joins TRBV27 to TRBJ2-7; no definite D call. Germline lookup yields CDR1 MNHEY and CDR2 SMNVEV (reference sequence). The CDR3 consists of 13 residues. The CDR3 is CAGSMGSAGEQYF. CDR3 in DNA: TGTGCCGGCAGTATGGGCTCCGCTGGGGAGCAGTACTTC.

This clone came up a few times. V and J are TRBV28 and TRBJ1-5; D gene unclear. The CDR3 has 14 residues. Germline V gives CDR1 MDHEN, CDR2 SYDVKM. Trimming cost V 6 bases and J 3 bases, with 12 bases left between them. This chain's CDR3 is CASSRGPFNQPQHF. The CDR3 coding sequence is TGTGCCAGCAGCCGCGGGCCCTTCAATCAGCCCCAGCATTTT.

The chain is built from TRBV6-5 and TRBJ2-7; no clear D gene. The ends were cut back, 0 bases at V and 3 bases at J, with 9 bases in the middle. This CDR3 has 14 amino acids. The germline gives CDR1 MNHEY, CDR2 SVGAGI. The CDR3 DNA reads as TGTGCCAGCAGTTACTCGGCCACCAACTACGAGCAGTACTTC. Its translation is CASSYSATNYEQYF.

The V call is TRBV19, the J call TRBJ1-6, with a tentative D call TRBD1 (6 bases). Germline V gives CDR1 LNHDA, CDR2 SQIVND (reference sequence). The CDR3 totals 14 residues. Trimming removed 5 bases from V and 6 bases from J, with 11 bases in between. As DNA, the CDR3 is TGTGCCAGTAGTTTTGGGGGCAGTAATTCACCCCTCCACTTT. This gives the protein CASSFGGSNSPLHF.

The V and J genes are TRBV6-1 and TRBJ1-6; possible D gene TRBD1, 5 bases. Trimming stripped 3 bases from V and 11 bases from J, with 14 bases between. This CDR3 region has 14 residues. Germline V gene lookup returns CDR1 MNHNS and CDR2 SASEGT. The CDR3 bases are TGTGCCAGCAGTGACGGGCCGAGGACACCACCCCTCCACTTT. Amino acids: CASSDGPRTPPLHF.

The chain uses TRBV4-1 and TRBJ2-3; 9 nucleotides line up with TRBD2. The CDR3 totals 17 residues. The trim removed 0 bases at V and 3 bases at J, leaving 7 bases unmatched. Germline values: CDR1 MGHRA, CDR2 YSYEKL. The CDR3, as DNA: TGCGCCAGCAGCCAAGATAGGCGGGGGGGTTGGACAGATACGCAGTATTTT. It translates to CASSQDRRGGWTDTQYF.

V is TRBV11-3 and J is TRBJ2-3, with D unresolved. This CDR3 contains 13 residues. Per the germline V gene, CDR1 is SGHNT and CDR2 is YENEEA. Trimming pared 1 base from V and 11 bases from J, leaving 13 bases between. CDR3 bases: TGTGCCAGCAGCTTAGGAGCTGTTTCTGGGCAGTATTTT. Amino acid sequence: CASSLGAVSGQYF.

The chain recombines TRBV7-3 with TRBJ2-7; 10 nucleotides line up with TRBD1. V dropped 1 base and J dropped 1; count of bases not matched to a gene: 7. CDR1 and CDR2 (germline): SGHTA, FQGTGA. The CDR3 sequence is 17 residues long. This CDR3 reads CASSLRGTGASSYEQYF. The CDR3, as DNA: TGTGCCAGCAGCTTAAGGGGGACAGGGGCTAGTTCCTACGAGCAGTACTTC.

The chain has TRBV5-1 and TRBJ1-4; D gene uncertain. CDR1 SGHRS and CDR2 YFSETQ come from the germline V gene. The ends were cut back, 0 bases at V and 0 bases at J, with 6 bases in the middle. The CDR3 has 15 amino acids. The CDR3 region is CASSLVAATNEKLFF. The DNA of the CDR3 is TGCGCCAGCAGCTTGGTGGCAGCAACTAATGAAAAACTGTTTTTT.

This clone was seen a few times. Other DNA variants within this sample encode the same CDR3. The CDR3 protein is CASSLGQGNGYTF. The CDR3 DNA reads TGTGCCAGCAGCTTAGGACAGGGAAATGGCTACACCTTC. This chain connects TRBV7-9 to TRBJ1-2, with 7 bases lining up with TRBD1. J gave up 6 bases and V 1 base, and 2 bases lay outside the gene matches. The length of the CDR3 is 13 residues. Germline lookup yields CDR1 SEHNR and CDR2 FQNEAQ (reference sequence).

The V call is TRBV18, the J call TRBJ2-4, with TRBD2 matching over 9 bases. Germline V CDR1 and CDR2: KGHSH, LQKENI. Losses at the gene ends were 5 bases for V and 7 bases for J; bases not matched to a gene: 3. The CDR3 has 13 residues. CDR3 sequence reads: CASSSGGPNIQYF. The CDR3 DNA reads TGTGCCAGCTCAAGCGGGGGGCCCAACATTCAGTACTTC.

The chain links TRBV6-5 to TRBJ1-4, with 9 bases matching TRBD1. The CDR3 extends over 14 amino acids. CDR1 and CDR2 (germline): MNHEY, SVGAGI. J lost 6 bases, V lost 4 bases, and 3 bases had no gene match. The CDR3 sequence: CASSSGTGYEKLFF. As DNA, the CDR3 is TGTGCCAGCAGTTCTGGGACAGGGTATGAAAAACTGTTTTTT.

V is TRBV15 and J is TRBJ2-2; TRBD1 might be the D (6 bases). Germline V lookup: CDR1 LNHNV, CDR2 YYDKDF (reference sequence). CDR3 length equals 15 residues. The germline V and J ends were trimmed by 6 bases and 0 bases, with 11 bases remaining between them. DNA for the CDR3: TGTGCCACCAGGGCCGGGACAACGAACACCGGGGAGCTGTTTTTT. It specifies CATRAGTTNTGELFF.

The genes are TRBV2 and TRBJ2-4, with D possibly matching TRBD1 (5 bases). The ends were cut back, 5 bases at V and 0 bases at J, with 8 bases in the middle. The CDR3 runs to 14 residues. Germline-derived CDR1 and CDR2 are SNHLY and FYNNEI. The chain's CDR3 is CASSWTLAKNIQYF. DNA of the CDR3: TGTGCCAGCAGTTGGACATTAGCCAAAAACATTCAGTACTTC.

The chain recombines TRBV9 with TRBJ2-1; 13 positions agree with TRBD2. The CDR3 spans 19 residues. CDR1 and CDR2 from the germline V gene are SGDLS and YYNGEE. V dropped 3 bases and J dropped 0; count of bases not matched to a gene: 9. The CDR3 spells CASSGLAGGLPSSYNEQFF. In nucleotides, the CDR3 is TGTGCCAGCAGCGGACTAGCGGGGGGATTACCAAGCTCCTACAATGAGCAGTTCTTC.

The chain uses TRBV18 and TRBJ2-5; the match to TRBD2 covers 10 bases. CDR1 and CDR2 from the germline V gene are KGHSH and LQKENI. With 3 bases clipped from V and 3 bases from J, the junction kept 4 bases outside the gene matches. The CDR3 is 15 residues long. CDR3 in amino acids: CASSPNLAGEETQYF. In nucleotides, the CDR3 is TGTGCCAGCTCACCGAATCTAGCGGGGGAAGAGACCCAGTACTTC.

This chain uses TRBV5-6 with TRBJ2-5, with 10 bases matching TRBD1. Germline lookup yields CDR1 SGHDT and CDR2 YYEEEE. This CDR3 spans 17 amino acids. Trimming removed 4 bases from V and 2 bases from J; junction bases left unmatched: 11. Here the CDR3 reads CASSPDRGTDPQETQYF. The CDR3 DNA reads as TGTGCCAGCAGCCCGGACAGGGGGACAGACCCGCAAGAGACCCAGTACTTC.

Concerning this clone itself: This sample includes further DNA sequences coding for the same CDR3. The chain combines TRBV28 with TRBJ1-5; D is possibly TRBD1 (5 bases). The V and J ends lost 2 bases and 0 bases respectively, with 8 bases between them. The CDR3 is 15 amino acids. In germline, CDR1 is MDHEN, CDR2 SYDVKM. DNA of the CDR3: TGTGCCAGCAGTTTAGGGGGGAATAGCAATCAGCCCCAGCATTTT. This translates into CASSLGGNSNQPQHF.

The chain recombines TRBV5-1 with TRBJ1-1, with D possibly being TRBD1 (5 bases). Germline V lookup: CDR1 SGHRS, CDR2 YFSETQ. This CDR3 contains 16 residues. V lost 5 bases and J 5 bases, leaving 22 bases between the germline ends. The CDR3 DNA reads TGCGCCAGCAGGCAAGGCCAGGGTTTCTCGTTGACTGAAGCTTTCTTT. It translates to CASRQGQGFSLTEAFF.

This clone was counted only a few times. J is TRBJ1-1 and V is TRBV6-5, with 8 bases matching TRBD1. Losses at the gene ends were 6 bases for V and 1 base for J; bases not matched to a gene: 7. Germline CDR1 is MNHEY and CDR2 is SVGAGI. This CDR3 region has 15 residues. CDR3 bases: TGTGCCAGCAGGGAGCAGGGGGCAGGGAACACTGAAGCTTTCTTT. It codes for CASREQGAGNTEAFF.

This clone was seen only once. The chain recombines TRBV4-2 with TRBJ2-1, with 9 bases aligning to TRBD2. Germline V lookup: CDR1 LGHNA, CDR2 YNFKEQ. There are 15 residues in the CDR3. The trim removed 1 base at V and 5 bases at J, leaving 3 bases unmatched. The CDR3 nucleotides are TGTGCCAGCAGCCAAGTAAGCGGGGGGAACAATGAGCAGTTCTTC. It translates to CASSQVSGGNNEQFF.

CDR3 protein: CASSYDRGHDDTF. The CDR3 DNA follows: TGTGCCAGCAGTTACGACAGGGGGCACGACGACACCTTC. V gene TRBV6-2 or TRBV6-3 combines with J gene TRBJ1-2; 10 bases align to TRBD1. The ends lost 2 bases at V and 12 bases at J; junction bases unmatched: 6. Looked up from germline, CDR1 is MNHEY and CDR2 is SVGEGT. This CDR3 is 13 amino acids long.

This chain connects TRBV10-1 to TRBJ1-4; TRBD1 is a possible D gene (5 bases). Germline loops: CDR1 WNHNN, CDR2 SYGVQD (reference sequence). V dropped 6 bases and J dropped 7 bases, with 15 bases sitting between them. The CDR3 spans 14 residues. CDR3 residues: CASSPGTSGEKLFF. In DNA form, the CDR3 reads TGCGCCAGCAGCCCCGGGACTAGCGGTGAAAAACTGTTTTTT.

In nucleotides, the CDR3 is TGTGCCAGCAGTCTAACTAGCGGGGGCCCGCAAGAGACCCAGTACTTC. It is translated as CASSLTSGGPQETQYF. This chain links TRBV27 with TRBJ2-5; 11 bases map to TRBD2. CDR3 length: 16 residues. V lost 5 bases, J lost 2 bases, and 7 bases stayed unmatched. Germline V gives CDR1 MNHEY, CDR2 SMNVEV (reference sequence).